The 30 T cell receptor beta chains below all came from one sample that was sequenced in a study of identical twins. TCRdb passed the 5' RACE reads through MiXCR, listing each CDR3 protein once. The table includes some 1,700,000 distinct CDR3 sequences, more than 30% detected once. Sequencing input: cord blood. The receptor set was obtained from a newborn girl in good health.

The count of this clonotype is one. The chain recombines TRBV10-1 with TRBJ1-5, with TRBD1 identical over 8 bases. Germline loops: CDR1 WNHNN, CDR2 SYGVQD (reference sequence). The CDR3 is made up of 13 amino acids. Losses at the gene ends were 6 bases for V and 9 bases for J; bases not matched to a gene: 7. The chain's CDR3 is CASSDRGLGPQHF. DNA for the CDR3: TGCGCCAGCAGCGACAGGGGACTGGGGCCCCAGCATTTT.

This chain links TRBV12-3 or TRBV12-4 with TRBJ2-3; 9 bases line up with TRBD2. V shed 7 bases, J shed 1 base, and the junction held 3 bases outside the gene matches. The CDR3 has 14 residues. This CDR3 reads CASTRLAGTDTQYF. The CDR3 DNA follows: TGTGCCAGCACCAGACTAGCGGGCACAGATACGCAGTATTTT.

A remark on this clonotype: An end of the junction differs from the germline gene, which may be a read error. The genes are TRBV7-7 and TRBJ2-7, with 8 bases that match TRBD2. TRBJ2-5 explains the end of the DNA better; the J call may be wrong. Germline values: CDR1 SSHAT, CDR2 FNYEAQ (reference sequence). The CDR3 runs 16 residues. Written as DNA, the CDR3 is TGTGCTAGCAGCCCCCGGACCGGGACTAGTATTCAGACCCAGTACTTC. Translating it yields CASSPRTGTSIQTQYF.

V and J are TRBV19 and TRBJ2-5, with D tentatively TRBD2 (5 bases). Judging by the DNA end, TRBJ2-7 fits better; the J call may be wrong. This CDR3 spans 14 amino acids. Germline V gene data show CDR1 as LNHDA and CDR2 as SQIVND (reference sequence). The CDR3: CASSIYPGNSEQYF. The CDR3 DNA reads TGTGCCAGTAGTATTTATCCCGGGAATAGCGAGCAGTACTTC.

The J gene is TRBJ2-1, the V gene TRBV2, with D perhaps TRBD2 (5 bases). The V gene lost 5 bases and the J gene lost 2 bases, with 10 bases spanning the gap. This CDR3 spans 14 amino acids. Per the germline V gene, CDR1 is SNHLY and CDR2 is FYNNEI. The CDR3 loop is CASSRERTYNEQFF. The CDR3, as DNA: TGTGCCAGCAGTAGGGAGCGTACCTACAATGAGCAGTTCTTC.

The V and J genes are TRBV29-1 and TRBJ1-1; D is uncertain. CDR1 SQVTM and CDR2 ANQGSEA come from the germline V gene. This CDR3 spans 12 amino acids. V lost 6 bases, J lost 1 base, and 9 bases lay in between. The CDR3 protein is CSVDGSNTEAFF. In DNA, the CDR3 is TGCAGCGTGGACGGCTCGAACACTGAAGCTTTCTTT.

This clonotype was recorded a few times. This chain connects TRBV28 to TRBJ2-1; D perhaps matches TRBD2 (6 bases). The CDR3 sequence is 17 residues long. V was shortened by 1 base and J by 6 bases, with 19 bases between the two germline ends. Germline values: CDR1 MDHEN, CDR2 SYDVKM. The CDR3 loop is CASSLSGTLPRPNEQFF. As DNA, the CDR3 is TGTGCCAGCAGTTTATCTGGGACTCTTCCCCGTCCCAATGAGCAGTTCTTC. Based on the CDR3 plus reference TRBV28 and TRBJ2-1, the full variable domain is DVKVTQSSRYLVKRTGEKVFLECVQDMDHENMFWYRQDPGLGLRLIYFSYDVKMKEKGDIPEGYSVSREKKERFSLILESASTNQTSMYLCASSLSGTLPRPNEQFFGPGTRLTVL.

Concerning this clonotype itself: At one of its ends the junction is not consistent with the germline gene, which may arise from a read error. The chain has TRBV10-3 and TRBJ2-5; 9 nucleotides agree with TRBD1. The J call may not be correct, given that the DNA end is closer to TRBJ2-7. The germline V gene encodes CDR1 ENHRY and CDR2 SYGVKD. The CDR3 spans 15 residues. CDR3 in amino acids: CAIGETGTGFHEQYF. CDR3 sequence (DNA): TGTGCCATCGGTGAGACCGGGACAGGGTTCCACGAGCAGTACTTC.

This clonotype was counted at least ten times. CDR3 coding DNA: TGTGCCAGCAGTGTGCGGGCGTTGAACACTGAAGCTTTCTTT. Translating it yields CASSVRALNTEAFF. The chain combines TRBV6-1 with TRBJ1-1; D is unclear. The CDR3 contains 14 residues. Germline V gene sequence: CDR1 MNHNS, CDR2 SASEGT. V shed 4 bases and J shed 0 bases, with 9 bases lying between them.

In its sample, this clonotype was seen a few times. This chain connects TRBV10-3 to TRBJ2-3, with unresolved D. Trimming pared 6 bases from V and 5 bases from J, leaving 12 bases between. The CDR3 has 13 residues. Germline loops: CDR1 ENHRY, CDR2 SYGVKD. CDR3 amino acids: CAISSDRRDTQYF. The DNA of the CDR3 is TGTGCCATCAGCTCGGACCGAAGAGATACGCAGTATTTT.

The sample holds a few counts of this clonotype. V and J are TRBV20-1 and TRBJ2-2; perhaps TRBD2 as D (6 bases). The CDR3 is made up of 14 amino acids. Trimming shortened V by 6 bases and J by 0 bases, and 11 bases separated the two germline ends. CDR1 is DFQATT, CDR2 SNEGSKA, per germline (reference sequence). CDR3 sequence: CSAVSGANTGELFF. DNA for the CDR3: TGCAGTGCGGTTTCGGGGGCGAACACCGGGGAGCTGTTTTTT.

The chain uses TRBV20-1 and TRBJ2-5; 7 bases agree with TRBD1. V lost 0 bases to trimming and J lost 4 bases; unmatched junction nucleotides: 17. Germline V lookup: CDR1 DFQATT, CDR2 SNEGSKA (reference sequence). The CDR3 has 18 amino acids. For the CDR3, the DNA is TGCAGTGCTAGAGATGATGAATTTTTGAGGGACAGAGGAGAGACCCAGTACTTC. Protein product: CSARDDEFLRDRGETQYF.

The J gene is TRBJ2-7, the V gene TRBV12-3 or TRBV12-4; 11 bases fit TRBD1. The CDR3 length is 15 residues. V gave up 3 bases and J gave up 7 bases; unmatched junction bases: 8. CDR3 nucleotides: TGTGCCAGCAGTTTGAGCACGGACAGGGGGCGGGAGCAGTACTTC. Encoded protein: CASSLSTDRGREQYF.

There are a few counts of this clonotype. The chain couples TRBV5-1 to TRBJ1-1; D gene ambiguous. This CDR3 contains 16 residues. The V end was cut by 2 bases, the J end by 0 bases, with 14 bases between. Germline V lookup: CDR1 SGHRS, CDR2 YFSETQ. The DNA for the CDR3 is TGCGCCAGCAGCTTCGAGTCGGGGTTGGTGAACACTGAAGCTTTCTTT. Translated: CASSFESGLVNTEAFF. The full variable domain, completed using reference TRBV5-1 and TRBJ1-1, is KAGVTQTPRYLIKTRGQQVTLSCSPISGHRSVSWYQQTPGQGLQFLFEYFSETQRNKGNFPGRFSGRQFSNSRSEMNVSTLELGDSALYLCASSFESGLVNTEAFFGQGTRLTVV.

This clonotype came up a few times. V usage is TRBV7-9 and J usage is TRBJ2-3; TRBD1 matches at 8 bases. The CDR3 length is 16 residues. V shed 4 bases, J shed 3 bases, and the junction held 9 bases outside the gene matches. CDR1 is SEHNR, CDR2 FQNEAQ, per germline (reference sequence). CDR3 region: CASSSGQGSMTDTQYF. CDR3 DNA: TGTGCCAGCAGCTCAGGACAGGGAAGTATGACAGATACGCAGTATTTT.

The chain is built from TRBV11-2 and TRBJ2-3; TRBD2 agrees at 8 bases. The CDR3 spans 15 residues. The germline V gene encodes CDR1 SGHAT and CDR2 FQNNGV. V shed 5 bases, J shed 4 bases, and the junction held 8 bases outside the gene matches. The CDR3: CASSPGTRVPDTQYF. CDR3 bases: TGTGCCAGCAGCCCCGGGACTAGGGTCCCAGATACGCAGTATTTT.

CDR3 residues: CASSPSPANTEAFF. CDR3 coding DNA: TGTGCCAGCAGCCCCTCGCCCGCGAACACTGAAGCTTTCTTT. The chain uses TRBV9 and TRBJ1-1; D is undetermined. V dropped 4 bases and J dropped 1 base, with 11 bases sitting between them. CDR1 and CDR2 from the germline V gene are SGDLS and YYNGEE. CDR3 size: 14 residues.

The rearrangement joins TRBV2 to TRBJ2-1, with TRBD1 matching 8 bases. The CDR3 covers 15 residues. Germline assignment: CDR1 SNHLY and CDR2 FYNNEI. Trimming cost V 5 bases and J 3 bases; bases outside gene matches: 6. The CDR3: CASSLDRANYNEQFF. The CDR3 DNA sequence: TGTGCCAGCAGTTTGGACAGGGCGAACTACAATGAGCAGTTCTTC.

This chain uses TRBV14 with TRBJ2-1, with D tentatively TRBD2 (6 bases). This CDR3 has 16 amino acids. Trimming left V 0 bases short and J 3 bases short, with 12 bases between. Germline CDR1 SGHDN, CDR2 FVKESK. The CDR3 DNA is TGTGCCAGCAGCCAAGAAGAGACTAGAATCTACAATGAGCAGTTCTTC. Encoded protein: CASSQEETRIYNEQFF.

In this sample, this clonotype turned up a few times. This rearrangement joins TRBV7-2 to TRBJ2-4, with D tentatively TRBD1 (6 bases). The V end lost 2 bases, the J end lost 1 base, and 9 bases lay between the germline ends. The germline V gene encodes CDR1 SGHTA and CDR2 FQGNSA. CDR3 length: 15 amino acids. The CDR3 region has the DNA TGTGCCAGCAGCTTATGGGGGCGGGCCAAAAACATTCAGTACTTC. Translating gives CASSLWGRAKNIQYF.

This clonotype has at least ten counts. The J gene is TRBJ1-2, the V gene TRBV20-1, with unresolved D. Germline V gives CDR1 DFQATT, CDR2 SNEGSKA (reference sequence). V was trimmed by 3 bases and J by 0 bases, leaving 2 bases between them. The CDR3 spans 11 residues. The CDR3 region has the DNA TGCAGTGCTAGGCCTAACTATGGCTACACCTTC. Its protein is CSARPNYGYTF.

This clonotype was picked up a small number of times. This chain connects TRBV25-1 to TRBJ1-2; TRBD1 is a possible D gene (5 bases). This CDR3 contains 14 residues. Germline lookup yields CDR1 MGHDK and CDR2 SYGVNS. With 1 base removed from V and 6 bases from J, the gap between germline ends came to 12 bases. The CDR3 DNA reads TGTGCCAGCAGTGAATTCCCAGGGAGGGATGGCTACACCTTC. Its translation is CASSEFPGRDGYTF.

The rearrangement joins TRBV7-9 to TRBJ2-3, with no clear D. This CDR3 comprises 13 residues. Trimming took 4 bases from V and 5 from J, leaving 10 bases between them. Germline values: CDR1 SEHNR, CDR2 FQNEAQ (reference sequence). CDR3 nucleotides: TGTGCCAGCAGCTCGCCGGGCGGAGATACGCAGTATTTT. Translating it yields CASSSPGGDTQYF.

This clonotype was recorded many times. The chain carries TRBV11-2 and TRBJ2-7; tentatively, D is TRBD1 (6 bases). The CDR3 extends over 13 amino acids. Between the trimmed V and J ends, which lost 2 bases and 5 bases, there was a span of 10 bases. Per the germline V gene, CDR1 is SGHAT and CDR2 is FQNNGV. The CDR3 loop reads CASSLPGVDEQYF. CDR3 in DNA: TGTGCCAGCAGCTTACCAGGGGTGGACGAGCAGTACTTC.

This clonotype turned up a few times. The V gene is TRBV25-1, the J gene TRBJ2-1; D possibly corresponds to TRBD2 (6 bases). This CDR3 is 14 amino acids long. Deletions cut 4 bases from V and 6 bases from J, with 13 bases between. Germline V lookup: CDR1 MGHDK, CDR2 SYGVNS. As DNA, the CDR3 is TGTGCCAGCAGTGTCCAAGCGGGCTTCAATGAGCAGTTCTTC. Translated: CASSVQAGFNEQFF.

V gene TRBV3-1 combines with J gene TRBJ1-6; D may be TRBD1 (6 bases). Trimming removed 0 bases at V and 4 bases at J, with 10 bases between. Germline V gives CDR1 LGHDT, CDR2 YNNKEL (reference sequence). The CDR3 is 16 residues long. The chain's CDR3 is CASSQELDSYNSPLHF. DNA for the CDR3: TGTGCCAGCAGCCAAGAACTGGACAGTTATAATTCACCCCTCCACTTT.

The chain uses TRBV20-1 and TRBJ1-5; maybe TRBD1 (5 bases). V lost 6 bases to trimming and J lost 8 bases, with 20 bases between them. The CDR3 has 14 amino acids. Germline CDR1 and CDR2: DFQATT and SNEGSKA (reference sequence). In nucleotides, the CDR3 is TGCAGTGCCGGATCGTCGTCGGGGGGTGAGCCCCAGCATTTT. It specifies CSAGSSSGGEPQHF.

The chain links TRBV12-3 or TRBV12-4 to TRBJ2-1; 12 nucleotides agree with TRBD2. CDR3 length: 15 amino acids. J was trimmed by 6 bases and V by 6 bases; bases with no gene match: 6. The CDR3 region is CASRAPGLAGNEQFF. CDR3 coding DNA: TGTGCCAGCAGGGCTCCGGGACTAGCGGGCAATGAGCAGTTCTTC.

J is TRBJ2-1 and V is TRBV14; D uncertain. Gene TRBJ2-7 matches the end of the DNA better, so the J call may be wrong. Germline V CDR1 and CDR2: SGHDN, FVKESK. The CDR3 spans 15 residues. CDR3 in amino acids: CASSQLIAYYNEQYF. The CDR3, as DNA: TGTGCCAGCAGCCAGCTCATCGCGTACTACAATGAGCAGTACTTC.

This clonotype was detected a few times. This chain joins TRBV2 and TRBJ1-2, with 7 bases identical to TRBD1. Germline V gives CDR1 SNHLY, CDR2 FYNNEI. V lost 0 bases to trimming and J lost 4 bases; unmatched junction nucleotides: 5. The length of the CDR3 is 15 residues. The CDR3 is CASSEALTGVYGYTF. As DNA, the CDR3 is TGTGCCAGCAGTGAAGCGCTTACAGGGGTCTATGGCTACACCTTC.